The 30 T cell receptor beta chains listed next were all sequenced from one sample in a study of blood T cell repertoires in COVID-19. TCRdb's table, derived via immunoSEQ multiplex PCR, lists solely in-frame clones and lacks some. This table has about 100,000 clones, 85% to 95% appearing once. Material for sequencing was peripheral blood. Every receptor here comes from a man over 45 with active COVID-19.

In this sample, this clone turned up once. The gene calls are TRBV5-1 and TRBJ2-2; maybe TRBD2 (6 bases). Trimming pared 4 bases from V and 0 bases from J, leaving 19 bases between. The CDR3 sequence is 18 residues long. Germline lookup yields CDR1 SGHRS and CDR2 YFSETQ. CDR3 amino acids: CASSPRGLSGPNTGELFF. In DNA form, the CDR3 reads TGCGCCAGCAGCCCCCGGGGGTTGAGCGGGCCGAACACCGGGGAGCTGTTTTTT.

The chain links TRBV24-1 to TRBJ1-1; a weak D match, TRBD1 (6 bases). With 4 bases removed from V and 5 bases from J, the gap between germline ends came to 10 bases. The CDR3 extends over 13 amino acids. The V gene's germline CDR1 is KGHDR and CDR2 SFDVKD. The CDR3 protein is CATSDYTGTEAFF. CDR3 in DNA: TGTGCCACCAGTGACTACACAGGGACTGAAGCTTTCTTT.

J is TRBJ1-1 and V is TRBV18, with D tentatively TRBD1 (6 bases). The V end lost 6 bases, the J end lost 10 bases, and 15 bases lay between the germline ends. The germline V gene encodes CDR1 KGHSH and CDR2 LQKENI. The CDR3 sequence is 12 residues long. CDR3 loop: CASSLRDKVAFF. CDR3 nucleotides: TGTGCCAGCTCGCTCCGGGACAAAGTAGCTTTCTTT. Full variable domain (missing parts from reference TRBV18 and TRBJ1-1): NAGVMQNPRHLVRRRGQEARLRCSPMKGHSHVYWYRQLPEEGLKFMVYLQKENIIDESGMPKERFSAEFPKEGPSILRIQQVVRGDSAAYFCASSLRDKVAFFGQGTRLTVV.

This chain links TRBV6-5 with TRBJ1-2; weak D call: TRBD1 (6 bases). V was shortened by 8 bases and J by 4 bases, with 17 bases between the two germline ends. CDR1 is MNHEY, CDR2 SVGAGI, per germline. This CDR3 is built from 14 residues. The CDR3 loop reads CASFRGGEGYGYTF. CDR3 in DNA: TGTGCCAGCTTTAGGGGGGGGGAGGGCTATGGCTACACCTTC.

This chain joins TRBV5-1 and TRBJ2-3, with 8 bases identical to TRBD2. The length of the CDR3 is 15 residues. V lost 0 bases and J lost 5; bases outside the gene matches: 5. CDR1 is SGHRS and CDR2 is YFSETQ in the germline V gene. CDR3 bases: TGCGCCAGCAGCTTGGCGGGGGGGCTTATAGATACGCAGTATTTT. Amino acids: CASSLAGGLIDTQYF.

This chain connects TRBV28 to TRBJ2-3, with 9 bases that match TRBD1. The CDR3 spans 15 residues. The germline gives CDR1 MDHEN, CDR2 SYDVKM. The V and J ends lost 6 bases and 0 bases, in that order; junction bases with no gene match: 4. This CDR3 reads CASSPGQGSTDTQYF. CDR3 DNA sequence: TGTGCCAGCAGCCCCGGACAGGGGAGCACAGATACGCAGTATTTT.

The rearrangement uses TRBV11-2 and TRBJ2-1; 9 bases align to TRBD2. Germline V gene lookup returns CDR1 SGHAT and CDR2 FQNNGV. After removal of 5 bases from V and 6 bases from J, the junction contained 8 bases not matched to a gene. This CDR3 has 15 residues. This chain's CDR3 is CASSTGRGRANEQFF. In DNA form, the CDR3 reads TGTGCCAGCAGCACCGGTCGCGGGAGGGCCAATGAGCAGTTCTTC. The complete variable domain, with remaining parts taken from reference TRBV11-2 and TRBJ2-1, reads EAGVAQSPRYKIIEKRQSVAFWCNPISGHATLYWYQQILGQGPKLLIQFQNNGVVDDSQLPKDRFSAERLKGVDSTLKIQPAKLEDSAVYLCASSTGRGRANEQFFGPGTRLTVL.

The chain carries TRBV5-1 and TRBJ1-4; no clear D gene. From germline, CDR1 is SGHRS and CDR2 YFSETQ. V lost 0 bases to trimming and J lost 3 bases, with 12 bases between them. The CDR3 runs 16 residues. CDR3 DNA: TGCGCCAGCAGCTTGGGTGTGGGTCGGGCTAATGAAAAACTGTTTTTT. Translated: CASSLGVGRANEKLFF.

CDR3 protein: CASSFNFGETQYF. Here the CDR3 DNA reads TGTGCCAGCAGCTTTAATTTCGGAGAGACCCAGTACTTC. The chain employs TRBV11-2 and TRBJ2-5; D remains unclear. The CDR3 is 13 residues long. V lost 3 bases, J lost 4 bases, and 9 bases lay in between. Germline V gives CDR1 SGHAT, CDR2 FQNNGV.

About this clone: Sequence at one end of the junction differs from germline and may be a read error. The chain employs TRBV3-1 (or the pseudogene TRBV3-2) and TRBJ1-1; TRBD1 is a possible D gene (6 bases). This CDR3 comprises 12 residues. Germline V CDR1 and CDR2: LGHDT, YNNKEL (reference sequence). The DNA for the CDR3 is TGTGCCAGCAGCCCGAGAGGACAGATGGGGATCTTT. This sequence encodes CASSPRGQMGIF.

This clone was seen only a few times. The chain employs TRBV4-2 and TRBJ1-6; 8 nucleotides match TRBD1. Per the germline V gene, CDR1 is LGHNA and CDR2 is YNFKEQ. Germline trimming cut 0 bases from V and 2 bases from J; bases unmatched to any gene: 6. The CDR3 runs to 18 residues. The CDR3 loop is CASSQDGGDRTYNSPLHF. The CDR3 nucleotides read TGTGCCAGCAGCCAAGATGGTGGGGACAGGACCTATAATTCACCCCTCCACTTT.

The chain uses TRBV7-9 and TRBJ2-1; D call uncertain. V was clipped by 1 base and J by 8 bases, with 9 bases between them. The CDR3 loop spans 13 amino acids. The germline gives CDR1 SEHNR, CDR2 FQNEAQ (reference sequence). CDR3 in amino acids: CASSLELPDEQFF. The DNA of the CDR3 is TGTGCCAGCAGCTTAGAACTTCCCGATGAGCAGTTCTTC. Variable domain in full (rest from reference TRBV7-9 and TRBJ2-1): DTGVSQNPRHKITKRGQNVTFRCDPISEHNRLYWYRQTLGQGPEFLTYFQNEAQLEKSRLLSDRFSAERPKGSFSTLEIQRTEQGDSAMYLCASSLELPDEQFFGPGTRLTVL.

This rearrangement joins TRBV5-4 to TRBJ2-7; D perhaps matches TRBD1 (6 bases). This CDR3 has 14 amino acids. V lost 0 bases to trimming and J lost 2 bases, with 9 bases between them. CDR1 is SGHNT and CDR2 is YYREEE in the germline V gene (reference sequence). The CDR3 protein is CASSLVGTPYEQYF. CDR3 sequence (DNA): TGTGCCAGCAGCTTGGTGGGGACACCCTACGAGCAGTACTTC.

CDR3 coding DNA: TGTGCCAACCCACAGGGGGCCGATGGCTACACCTTC. This sequence encodes CANPQGADGYTF. The chain is built from TRBV2 and TRBJ1-2; 9 positions match TRBD1. The CDR3 extends over 12 amino acids. Per germline, CDR1 SNHLY and CDR2 FYNNEI. With 10 bases clipped from V and 6 bases from J, the junction kept 6 bases outside the gene matches. The variable domain in full, completed from reference TRBV2 and TRBJ1-2, reads EPEVTQTPSHQVTQMGQEVILRCVPISNHLYFYWYRQILGQKVEFLVSFYNNEISEKSEIFDDQFSVERPDGSNFTLKIRSTKLEDSAMYFCANPQGADGYTFGSGTRLTVV.

This clone appeared once. The chain recombines TRBV6-5 with TRBJ1-2; the D gene is possibly TRBD1 (5 bases). CDR1 is MNHEY and CDR2 is SVGAGI in the germline V gene. The CDR3 length is 13 residues. V was trimmed by 4 bases and J by 3 bases, leaving 9 bases between them. The CDR3 DNA is TGTGCCAGCAGTTCAGGGTTGCACTATGGCTACACCTTC. It codes for CASSSGLHYGYTF.

The V gene is TRBV7-7, the J gene TRBJ2-7; 9 bases map to TRBD1. Germline CDR1 SSHAT, CDR2 FNYEAQ (reference sequence). The CDR3 has 15 amino acids. V lost 5 bases to trimming and J lost 2 bases; unmatched junction nucleotides: 7. In DNA form, the CDR3 reads TGTGCCAGCAGCCCAGGACAGGGGCCCCCCTACGAGCAGTACTTC. Its translation is CASSPGQGPPYEQYF.

The rearrangement joins TRBV30 to TRBJ2-1, with 9 bases fitting TRBD2. The CDR3 runs 15 residues. Per germline, CDR1 GTSNPN and CDR2 SVGIG (reference sequence). V was clipped by 2 bases and J by 8 bases; unmatched bases: 10. CDR3 nucleotides: TGTGCCTGGAGTAGGGGGGGACTAGCTCCATATGAGCAGTTCTTC. It translates to CAWSRGGLAPYEQFF.

The chain combines TRBV16 with TRBJ1-5, with D perhaps TRBD1 (5 bases). The V end was cut by 0 bases, the J end by 7 bases, with 7 bases between. Germline CDR1 KGHSY, CDR2 FQNENV. The CDR3 consists of 13 residues. The CDR3 region has the DNA TGTGCCAGCAGCCAATCGGGGCTCCAGCCCCAGCATTTT. Residues: CASSQSGLQPQHF.

The chain carries TRBV10-3 and TRBJ2-1, with unresolved D. CDR1 and CDR2 (germline): ENHRY, SYGVKD. V lost 6 bases to trimming and J lost 8 bases, with 14 bases between them. The CDR3 length is 13 residues. In DNA form, the CDR3 reads TGTGCCATCAGCAAACCCCTAGGAGATGAGCAGTTCTTC. It specifies CAISKPLGDEQFF.

The V call is TRBV5-1, the J call TRBJ2-5; 10 nucleotides line up with TRBD2. The CDR3 has 18 amino acids. Germline CDR1 is SGHRS and CDR2 is YFSETQ. V lost 3 bases, J lost 5 bases, and 16 bases stayed unmatched. CDR3 protein: CASSWSGAGGPIGETQYF. The CDR3 bases are TGCGCCAGCAGCTGGTCCGGAGCGGGAGGGCCAATTGGCGAGACCCAGTACTTC.

J is TRBJ2-1 and V is TRBV30; 11 bases line up with TRBD2. Losses at the gene ends were 0 bases for V and 10 bases for J; bases not matched to a gene: 8. CDR3 size: 15 residues. Looked up from germline, CDR1 is GTSNPN and CDR2 is SVGIG (reference sequence). The CDR3 region has the DNA TGTGCCTGGAGTGTACTTAGCGGGAGGGCCGGGGAGCAGTTCTTC. Translating it yields CAWSVLSGRAGEQFF.

V gene TRBV28 combines with J gene TRBJ1-5; the match to TRBD1 covers 7 bases. Germline V gene lookup returns CDR1 MDHEN and CDR2 SYDVKM. The CDR3 length is 16 residues. V trimming: 2 bases; J trimming: 6 bases; junction bases outside the gene matches: 10. The CDR3 is CASSLGARGVAQPQHF. The CDR3, as DNA: TGTGCCAGCAGTTTAGGTGCCAGGGGGGTTGCTCAGCCCCAGCATTTT.

This chain links TRBV14 with TRBJ2-3; tentatively, D is TRBD2 (5 bases). The length of the CDR3 is 16 residues. Germline CDR1 SGHDN, CDR2 FVKESK. Between the trimmed V and J ends, which lost 3 bases and 5 bases, there was a span of 18 bases. The CDR3 sequence: CASSQSLASWGDTQYF. In nucleotides, the CDR3 is TGTGCCAGCAGCCAGAGTTTAGCGTCGTGGGGAGATACGCAGTATTTT.

The chain couples TRBV4-1 to TRBJ2-2; 13 nucleotides line up with TRBD2. The CDR3 loop spans 17 amino acids. V dropped 0 bases and J dropped 5; count of bases not matched to a gene: 3. Germline V gene data show CDR1 as MGHRA and CDR2 as YSYEKL. The CDR3: CASSQDGLAGATGELFF. In nucleotides, the CDR3 is TGCGCCAGCAGCCAAGACGGACTAGCGGGAGCAACCGGGGAGCTGTTTTTT.

The chain joins TRBV7-2 to TRBJ2-3, with a tentative D call TRBD1 (5 bases). V dropped 4 bases and J dropped 7 bases, with 9 bases sitting between them. CDR1 is SGHTA and CDR2 is FQGNSA in the germline V gene. The CDR3 loop spans 12 amino acids. The CDR3 spells CASSSRQNTQYF. In DNA, the CDR3 is TGTGCCAGCAGCTCCCGACAGAATACGCAGTATTTT. Filled out from reference TRBV7-2 and TRBJ2-3, the complete variable domain reads GAGVSQSPSNKVTEKGKDVELRCDPISGHTALYWYRQSLGQGLEFLIYFQGNSAPDKSGLPSDRFSAERTGGSVSTLTIQRTQQEDSAVYLCASSSRQNTQYFGPGTRLTVL.

This chain uses TRBV24-1 with TRBJ2-5, with 9 bases matching TRBD2. J lost 3 bases, V lost 7 bases, and 5 bases had no gene match. CDR1 is KGHDR, CDR2 SFDVKD, per germline. This CDR3 has 14 residues. CDR3 amino acids: CATSLAGGKETQYF. CDR3 DNA sequence: TGTGCCACCAGCCTCGCGGGGGGGAAAGAGACCCAGTACTTC.

This chain connects TRBV12-3 or TRBV12-4 to TRBJ1-1, with D possibly matching TRBD1 (5 bases). CDR3 length: 12 residues. Trimming took 7 bases from V and 1 from J, leaving 7 bases between them. The CDR3, as DNA: TGTGCCAGCACAGACAGGAACACTGAAGCTTTCTTT. The encoded protein is CASTDRNTEAFF.

This CDR3 reads CASSEGGPTVTQYF. The DNA of the CDR3 is TGTGCCAGCAGTGAAGGAGGGCCCACGGTTACGCAGTATTTT. J is TRBJ2-3 and V is TRBV6-1; D is perhaps TRBD2 (5 bases). The CDR3 extends over 14 amino acids. Germline V CDR1 and CDR2: MNHNS, SASEGT. V lost 1 base to trimming and J lost 8 bases, with 13 bases between them.

The chain links TRBV28 to TRBJ1-2; 7 nucleotides line up with TRBD1. Germline values: CDR1 MDHEN, CDR2 SYDVKM. J was trimmed by 2 bases and V by 6 bases; bases with no gene match: 15. The CDR3 covers 17 residues. CDR3 residues: CASRTREKLTGNYGYTF. The CDR3 nucleotides read TGTGCCAGCAGGACCCGGGAAAAATTGACAGGGAACTATGGCTACACCTTC.

The rearrangement joins TRBV6-5 to TRBJ2-1, with TRBD2 as a possible D gene (6 bases). The germline CDR1 and CDR2 sequences are MNHEY and SVGAGI. The CDR3 is 15 residues long. V shed 6 bases and J shed 7 bases, with 19 bases lying between them. The CDR3 sequence: CASRTRGGLSNEQFF. The CDR3 DNA follows: TGTGCCAGCAGGACTAGGGGTGGGCTGTCGAATGAGCAGTTCTTC.